This TCR beta chain was recorded in a study of blood T cell repertoires in COVID-19. Germline V gives CDR1 SGHRS, CDR2 YFSETQ. This CDR3 is 16 amino acids long. V was pared by 4 bases and J by 0 bases, with 13 bases between. Sequencing was performed with immunoSEQ multiplex PCR; in TCRdb, only in-frame clones are kept and a portion is missing. The table records just over 650,000 clones, 80% to 90% of them present only once. The sample consisted of peripheral blood. This TCR was sampled from a woman aged 18-30 years with acute or convalescent COVID-19. The chain uses TRBV5-1 and TRBJ1-4; the D gene is possibly TRBD1 (6 bases). CDR3 coding DNA: TGCGCCAGCAGCGCAGACAGGCGCCCAACTAATGAAAAACTGTTTTTT. This gives the protein CASSADRRPTNEKLFF.